These T cell receptor beta chains were read from a single sample in a study of CD8+ T cells in alopecia areata. Produced via immunoSEQ multiplex PCR; TCRdb's table is partial and in-frame only. The sample records fewer than 250,000 clones, 50% to 60% being singletons. Sequenced material: CD4+ T cells sorted from blood, taken at week 0. The receptors were gathered from a human donor with alopecia areata. Each CDR3 is given with its conserved first and last residue. Fields, in order: D gene, J gene, clone size, V gene, CDR3 DNA, CDR3 protein. D genes are given only for firm matches. Clone size is given for some rows only: seen once, a few or many times, or a class if the clone is expanded.

>.|TRBJ2-3|few|TRBV27
TGTGCCAGCAGTTTTGACTTTTGGTCCGATACGCAGTATTTT
CASSFDFWSDTQYF
>TRBD2|TRBJ2-7|.|TRBV4-1
TGCGCCAGCAGCCAACTGGGACTAGCGGGCTACGAGCAGTACTTC
CASSQLGLAGYEQYF
>TRBD1|TRBJ1-2|few|TRBV6-5
TGTGCCAGCAGTATCCGGGACAGATATGGCTACACCTTC
CASSIRDRYGYTF
>TRBD2|TRBJ2-7|.|TRBV11-2
TGTGCCAGCAGCTTACGCCTAGCGGGAGGATACGAGCAGTACTTC
CASSLRLAGGYEQYF
>TRBD1|TRBJ2-3|.|TRBV29-1
TGCAGCGCCCTGATATACAGGGGGCAACCAGATACGCAGTATTTT
CSALIYRGQPDTQYF
>TRBD1|TRBJ1-1|.|TRBV6-1
TGTGCCAGCAGTGACCTCAGGGGGGACAGGGGCACTGAAGCTTTCTTT
CASSDLRGDRGTEAFF
>TRBD1|TRBJ1-6|once|TRBV2
TGTGCCAGCAGCGCAACGGGACAGAGTAATTCACCCCTCCACTTT
CASSATGQSNSPLHF
>TRBD2|TRBJ2-3|.|TRBV2
TGTGCCAGTAAGCAGACTAGCGTAAGCACAGATACGCAGTATTTT
CASKQTSVSTDTQYF
>TRBD2|TRBJ2-7|.|TRBV7-3
TGTGCCAGCAGCCCGGCTAGCGGGGCGTACGAGCAGTACTTC
CASSPASGAYEQYF
>.|TRBJ2-3|.|TRBV7-9
TGTGCCAGCAGCGTAGGAAGGGGCCCGGGGGATACGCAGTATTTT
CASSVGRGPGDTQYF
>TRBD2|TRBJ2-2|.|TRBV9
TGTGCCAGCAGCCCGCGGACTAGCGGGGGTACCGGGGAGCTGTTTTTT
CASSPRTSGGTGELFF
>TRBD2|TRBJ2-7|.|TRBV25-1
TGTGCCAGCTCTTCGACTAGCGGGCCTCATGAGCAGTACTTC
CASSSTSGPHEQYF
>.|TRBJ2-3|.|TRBV5-4
TGTGCCAGCAGCTTGGCCTGGCAGGATACGCAGTATTTT
CASSLAWQDTQYF
>.|TRBJ2-2|.|TRBV2
TGTGCCAGCAGGAAGGTCGATACGAACACCGGGGAGCTGTTTTTT
CASRKVDTNTGELFF
>TRBD1|TRBJ1-5|.|TRBV30
TGTGCCTGGAGTCCCGGACAGGGGGGCCAGCCCCAGCATTTT
CAWSPGQGGQPQHF
>.|TRBJ2-6|few|TRBV2
TGTGCCAAAAACCCGGGACAACCGCTATCTGGGGCCAACGTCCTGACTTTC
CAKNPGQPLSGANVLTF
>.|TRBJ2-4|few|TRBV14
TGTGCCAGCAGCCAAGACCTTGGTAGGAACATTCAGTACTTC
CASSQDLGRNIQYF
>.|TRBJ1-2|.|TRBV7-9
TGTGCCAGCAGCCCCACAGGTTTGAACGGCTACACCTTC
CASSPTGLNGYTF
>.|TRBJ2-1|.|TRBV4-1
TGCGCCAGCAGCCGGGATAGGACAGACCACCAGGTCTTC
CASSRDRTDHQVF
>.|TRBJ2-7|.|TRBV20-1
TGCAGTGCTAGAGGAGGGGGCGAGCAGTACTTC
CSARGGGEQYF
>TRBD2|TRBJ2-1|few|TRBV19
TGTGCCAGTAGTACCAGGCGGGAGGACAATGAGCAGTTCTTC
CASSTRREDNEQFF